This TCR beta chain appears in the sequencing data of a study of cytomegalovirus exposure and HLA in healthy donors. In its sample, this clone was seen once. Its antigen is as yet unknown. Findings and caveats of the study: Diagnosis of cytomegalovirus status made by the classifier reportedly showed high specificity and sensitivity. Researchers left out some V segments, among them TRBV6-2 and TRBV6-3, as indistinguishable. With later analysis, a missense DCLRE1C variant became linked to TCR beta V- and J-gene trimming.

13 Jbeta primers and 60 Vbeta primers were used for the PCR. Method: immunoSEQ multiplex PCR; TCRdb's copy keeps in-frame clones and lacks some. The table includes 150,000 or so clones, roughly 84% detected once. V was shortened by 6 bases and J by 4 bases, with 10 bases between the two germline ends. The CDR3 is 12 amino acids. The V gene's germline CDR1 is WSHSY and CDR2 SAAADI. The TCR originated in a boy between 2 and 15 years old in good health and CMV-seronegative. Material: PBMCs. The chain employs TRBV10-2 and TRBJ2-7; D remains unclear. Written as DNA, the CDR3 is TGCGCCAGCAGGACGGGTGGTTACGAGCAGTACTTC. Its translation: CASRTGGYEQYF.